This section outlines one T cell receptor (beta chain) sequence together with its context. Its cognate antigen is unknown. This entry comes from a study of T-cell memory formation after mild COVID-19. The study, taken as a whole, reports: Prior to infection, memory already included some responding clones, suggesting cross-reactive memory joined.

5'RACE, which relied on constant-segment primers, yielded TCR alpha and TCR beta cDNA libraries carrying sample barcodes and UMIs. Via MiXCR, TCRdb re-called the 5' RACE reads, giving one row per CDR3 protein. The table shows hundreds of thousands of distinct CDR3 sequences, with 15% to 20% occurring only once. V lost 3 bases, J lost 3 bases, and 24 bases stayed unmatched. This CDR3 is built from 22 residues. The specimen sequenced was PBMCs or a T cell subset sorted from them (not recorded which). This sequence originates from an adult woman who had mild COVID-19 (a few samples of this study predate the infection). Cell type and time point are not known. The genes are TRBV12-3 or TRBV12-4 and TRBJ2-7, with 12 bases identical to TRBD1. The CDR3 region has the DNA TGTGCCAGCAGTTTGTGGATTAGTTTTGGGACAGGGGGCAAATTGGAGTTCTACGAGCAGTACTTC. It is translated as CASSLWISFGTGGKLEFYEQYF.